This T cell receptor beta chain originates from a study of shared clonotypes between healthy human individuals. The CDR3 length is 17 residues. The repertoire was sequenced with immunoSEQ multiplex PCR; TCRdb's copy has only in-frame clones and lacks some. The sample yields 230,000 or so clones, 60% to 70% seen once. The source of this sequence is a young man in good health. The specimen sequenced was memory CD4+ T cells sorted from blood. Described subset: CD45RA-negative fraction. The chain carries TRBV21-1 and TRBJ2-7; TRBD2, the table's D call, lacks a check against the DNA. TRBV21-1 is marked as a pseudogene. This CDR3 reads CASSNIVFDWKDYEQYF. CDR3 sequence (DNA): TGTGCCAGCAGCAACATAGTATTCGACTGGAAGGACTACGAGCAGTACTTC.